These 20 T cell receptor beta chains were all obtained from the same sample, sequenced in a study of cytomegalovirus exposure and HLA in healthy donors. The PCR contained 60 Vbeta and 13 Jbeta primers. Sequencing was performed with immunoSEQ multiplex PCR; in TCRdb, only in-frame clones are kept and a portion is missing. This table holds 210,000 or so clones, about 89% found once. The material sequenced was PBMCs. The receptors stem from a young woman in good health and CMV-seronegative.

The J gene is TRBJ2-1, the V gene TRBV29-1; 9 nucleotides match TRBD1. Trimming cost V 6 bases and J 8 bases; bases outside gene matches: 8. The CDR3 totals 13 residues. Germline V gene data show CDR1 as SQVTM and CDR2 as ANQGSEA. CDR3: CSVRTGDGDEQFF. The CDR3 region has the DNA TGCAGCGTCCGGACAGGGGATGGCGATGAGCAGTTCTTC.

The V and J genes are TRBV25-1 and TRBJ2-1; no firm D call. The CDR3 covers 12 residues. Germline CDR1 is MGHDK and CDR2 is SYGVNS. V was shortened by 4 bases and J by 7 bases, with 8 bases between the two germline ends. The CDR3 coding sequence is TGTGCCAGCAGTGTACTGTCGAATGAGCAGTTCTTC. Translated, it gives CASSVLSNEQFF.

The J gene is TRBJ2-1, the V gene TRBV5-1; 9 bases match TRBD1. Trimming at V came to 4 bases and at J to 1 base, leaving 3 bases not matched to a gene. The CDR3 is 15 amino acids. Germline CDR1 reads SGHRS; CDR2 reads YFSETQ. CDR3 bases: TGCGCCAGCAGCACCGGGACAGGGTCCTACAATGAGCAGTTCTTC. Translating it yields CASSTGTGSYNEQFF.

CDR3 DNA sequence: TGTGCCAGCAGCACCCACAGGGGGTACACCGGGGAGCTGTTTTTT. Translated, it gives CASSTHRGYTGELFF. This chain joins TRBV7-2 and TRBJ2-2; 8 bases agree with TRBD1. The V and J ends lost 5 bases and 3 bases, in that order; junction bases with no gene match: 5. Germline assignment: CDR1 SGHTA and CDR2 FQGNSA. CDR3 size: 15 residues.

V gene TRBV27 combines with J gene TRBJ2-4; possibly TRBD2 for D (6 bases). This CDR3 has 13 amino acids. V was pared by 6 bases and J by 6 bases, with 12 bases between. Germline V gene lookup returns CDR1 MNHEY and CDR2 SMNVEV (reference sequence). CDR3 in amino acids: CASSSGLPNIQYF. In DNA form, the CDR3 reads TGTGCCAGCAGCTCGGGACTTCCAAACATTCAGTACTTC.

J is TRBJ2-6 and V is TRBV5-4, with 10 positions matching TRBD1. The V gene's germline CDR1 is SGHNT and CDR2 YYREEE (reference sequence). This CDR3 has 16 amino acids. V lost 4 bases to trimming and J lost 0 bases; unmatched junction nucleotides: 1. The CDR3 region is CASSRTGGSGANVLTF. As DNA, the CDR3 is TGTGCCAGCAGCAGGACAGGGGGCTCTGGGGCCAACGTCCTGACTTTC.

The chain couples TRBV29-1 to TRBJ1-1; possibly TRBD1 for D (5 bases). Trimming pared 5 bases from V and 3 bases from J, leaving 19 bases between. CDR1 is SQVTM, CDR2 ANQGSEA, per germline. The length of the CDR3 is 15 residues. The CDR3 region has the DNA TGCAGCGTTCACGGACCTCGGGGGGGAGACACTGAAGCTTTCTTT. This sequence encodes CSVHGPRGGDTEAFF.

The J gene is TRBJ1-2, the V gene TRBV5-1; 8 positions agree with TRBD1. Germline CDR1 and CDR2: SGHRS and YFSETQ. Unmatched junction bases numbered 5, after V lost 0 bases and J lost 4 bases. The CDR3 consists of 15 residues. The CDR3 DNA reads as TGCGCCAGCAGCTTGGAGGCAGGGGGCCGCTATGGCTACACCTTC. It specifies CASSLEAGGRYGYTF. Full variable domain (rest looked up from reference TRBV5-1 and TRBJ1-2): KAGVTQTPRYLIKTRGQQVTLSCSPISGHRSVSWYQQTPGQGLQFLFEYFSETQRNKGNFPGRFSGRQFSNSRSEMNVSTLELGDSALYLCASSLEAGGRYGYTFGSGTRLTVV.

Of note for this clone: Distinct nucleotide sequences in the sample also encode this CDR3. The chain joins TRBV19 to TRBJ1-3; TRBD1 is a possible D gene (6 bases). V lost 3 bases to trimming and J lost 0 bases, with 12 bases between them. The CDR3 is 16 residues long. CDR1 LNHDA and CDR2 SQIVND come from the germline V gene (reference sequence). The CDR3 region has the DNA TGTGCCAGTAGTATCCCGACAGGACTCTCTGGAAACACCATATATTTT. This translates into CASSIPTGLSGNTIYF.

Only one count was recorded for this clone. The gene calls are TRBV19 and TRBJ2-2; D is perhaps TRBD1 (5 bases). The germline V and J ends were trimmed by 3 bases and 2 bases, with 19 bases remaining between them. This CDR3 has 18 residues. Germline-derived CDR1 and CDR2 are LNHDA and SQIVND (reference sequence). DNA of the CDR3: TGTGCCAGTAGTATTGAGGTCTGGACATTGGCAAACACCGGGGAGCTGTTTTTT. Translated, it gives CASSIEVWTLANTGELFF.

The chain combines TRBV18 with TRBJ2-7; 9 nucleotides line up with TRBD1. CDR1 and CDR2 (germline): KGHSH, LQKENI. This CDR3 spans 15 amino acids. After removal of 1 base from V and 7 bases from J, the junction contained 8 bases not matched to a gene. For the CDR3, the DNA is TGTGCCAGCTCACCACGTCCACAGGGGGCAGGTGAGCAGTACTTC. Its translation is CASSPRPQGAGEQYF.

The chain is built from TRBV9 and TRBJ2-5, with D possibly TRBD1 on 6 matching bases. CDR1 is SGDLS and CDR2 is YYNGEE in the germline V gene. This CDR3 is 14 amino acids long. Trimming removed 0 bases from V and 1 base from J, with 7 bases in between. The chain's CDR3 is CASSVEGGQETQYF. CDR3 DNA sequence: TGTGCCAGCAGCGTAGAAGGGGGCCAAGAGACCCAGTACTTC.

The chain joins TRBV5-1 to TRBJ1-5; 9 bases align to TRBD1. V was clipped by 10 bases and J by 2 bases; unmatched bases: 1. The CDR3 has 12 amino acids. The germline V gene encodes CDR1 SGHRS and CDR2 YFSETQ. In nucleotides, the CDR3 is TGCGCCGGGGACAGGGGCAATCAGCCCCAGCATTTT. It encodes CAGDRGNQPQHF.

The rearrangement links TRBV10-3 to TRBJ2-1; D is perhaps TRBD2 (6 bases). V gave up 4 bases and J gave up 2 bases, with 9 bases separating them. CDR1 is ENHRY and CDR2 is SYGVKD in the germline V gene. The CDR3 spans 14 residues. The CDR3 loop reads CAISAGSAYNEQFF. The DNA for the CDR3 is TGTGCCATCAGTGCCGGGAGCGCCTACAATGAGCAGTTCTTC.

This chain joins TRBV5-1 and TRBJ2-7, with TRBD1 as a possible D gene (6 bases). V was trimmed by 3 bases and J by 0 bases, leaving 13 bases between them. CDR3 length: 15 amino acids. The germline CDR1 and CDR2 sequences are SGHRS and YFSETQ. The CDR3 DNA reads TGCGCCAGCAGCTCCGTCAGGGGCCCCTCCTACGAGCAGTACTTC. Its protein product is CASSSVRGPSYEQYF.

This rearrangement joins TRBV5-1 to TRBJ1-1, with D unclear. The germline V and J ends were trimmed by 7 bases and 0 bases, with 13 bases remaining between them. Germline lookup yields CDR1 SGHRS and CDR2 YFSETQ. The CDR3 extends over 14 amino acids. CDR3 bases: TGCGCCAGCGCGAACGGAGCCGTGAACACTGAAGCTTTCTTT. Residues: CASANGAVNTEAFF.

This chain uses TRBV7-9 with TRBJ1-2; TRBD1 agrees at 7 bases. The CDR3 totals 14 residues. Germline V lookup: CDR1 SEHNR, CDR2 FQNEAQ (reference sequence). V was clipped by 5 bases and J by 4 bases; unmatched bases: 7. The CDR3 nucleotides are TGTGCCAGCAGCCTATTACAGGGGATCTATGGCTACACCTTC. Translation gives CASSLLQGIYGYTF.

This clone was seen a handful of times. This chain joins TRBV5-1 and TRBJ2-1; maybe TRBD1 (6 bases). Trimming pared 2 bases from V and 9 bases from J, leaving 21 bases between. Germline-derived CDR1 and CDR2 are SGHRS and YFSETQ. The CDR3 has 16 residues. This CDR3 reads CASSFPGAGPTSEQFF. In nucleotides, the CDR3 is TGCGCCAGCAGCTTCCCAGGGGCAGGGCCTACTTCTGAGCAGTTCTTC. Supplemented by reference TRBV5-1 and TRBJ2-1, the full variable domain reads KAGVTQTPRYLIKTRGQQVTLSCSPISGHRSVSWYQQTPGQGLQFLFEYFSETQRNKGNFPGRFSGRQFSNSRSEMNVSTLELGDSALYLCASSFPGAGPTSEQFFGPGTRLTVL.

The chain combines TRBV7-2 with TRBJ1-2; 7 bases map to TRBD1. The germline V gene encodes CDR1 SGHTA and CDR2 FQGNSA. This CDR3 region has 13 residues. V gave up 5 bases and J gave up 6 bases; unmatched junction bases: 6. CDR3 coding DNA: TGTGCCAGCAGCCCCCAACAGGGGAATGGCTACACCTTC. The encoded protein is CASSPQQGNGYTF.

The CDR3 loop reads CASSLVGTEKETQYF. The CDR3 DNA reads TGTGCCAGCAGCTTGGTAGGGACAGAAAAAGAGACCCAGTACTTC. The gene calls are TRBV5-4 and TRBJ2-5, with 7 nucleotides matching TRBD1. J gave up 3 bases and V 0 bases, and 5 bases lay outside the gene matches. Germline lookup yields CDR1 SGHNT and CDR2 YYREEE (reference sequence). The CDR3 totals 15 residues.